This is a list of T cell receptor beta chains from one sample in a study of T cells in Graves' hyperthyroidism and ophthalmopathy. TCRdb re-analysed the multiplex PCR reads in MiXCR, keeping a single row per CDR3 protein. Found here are over 500,000 distinct CDR3 sequences, 13% to 15% of them singletons; the top ten hold about 15%. The sequenced sample consisted of blood. These receptors were obtained from a woman aged 40 to 50 with Graves' hyperthyroidism. Both conserved end residues are part of each CDR3. The D gene is left open where the match is weak. Only part of the rows carry a size: once, few, many, or a class if the clone is expanded.

>many|TRBD1|TRBJ2-7|TRBV6-1
CASISGSTGGYEQYF
TGTGCCAGCATATCGGGATCGACAGGGGGCTACGAGCAGTACTTC
>many|.|TRBJ2-2|TRBV2
CASSLQGFGTGELFF
TGTGCCAGCAGTTTACAGGGATTCGGCACCGGGGAGCTGTTTTTT
>many|.|TRBJ2-7|TRBV5-1
CASSLSEGAYEQYF
TGCGCCAGCAGCCTCTCGGAGGGAGCATACGAGCAGTACTTC
>many|TRBD2|TRBJ2-1|TRBV30
CAWSSFSGTNNEQFF
TGTGCCTGGAGTTCATTTAGCGGGACTAACAATGAGCAGTTCTTC
>many|TRBD2|TRBJ2-5|TRBV6-5
CASSSSGTSGPLAETQYF
TGTGCCAGCAGTTCCTCCGGGACTAGCGGCCCACTGGCGGAGACCCAGTACTTC
>many|TRBD2|TRBJ2-7|TRBV12-3/TRBV12-4
CASGQRESFHEQYF
TGTGCCAGCGGTCAGCGGGAGTCCTTCCACGAGCAGTACTTC
>many|.|TRBJ1-1|TRBV6-5
CASSYSDGQDAAFF
TGTGCCAGCAGTTACTCTGATGGACAAGACGCAGCTTTCTTT
>.|.|TRBJ2-1|TRBV20-1
CSASGQYEQFF
TGCAGTGCTAGCGGTCAGTATGAGCAGTTCTTC
>few|.|TRBJ1-4|TRBV20-1
CSARGAGAEKLFF
TGCAGTGCTAGGGGCGCAGGGGCCGAAAAACTGTTTTTT
>many|TRBD2|TRBJ2-3|TRBV7-2
CASSLGWGGNTDTQYF
TGTGCCAGCAGCTTAGGATGGGGGGGAAACACAGATACGCAGTATTTT
>.|TRBD2|TRBJ2-2|TRBV7-9
CASSGGLAGGPNTGELFF
TGTGCCAGCAGCGGGGGACTAGCGGGAGGGCCGAACACCGGGGAGCTGTTTTTT